A single sample gave rise to the 30 T cell receptor beta chains below, sequenced in a study of control samples from healthy donors and cancer patients. The method was immunoSEQ multiplex PCR; TCRdb's version includes in-frame clones alone and lacks a portion of them. Here the sample spans 8,500 to 11,000 clones, roughly 93% being singletons. The sample comprised PBMCs. These receptors all come from a man between 60 and 75 years old with colorectal cancer.

The genes are TRBV4-3 and TRBJ2-2; TRBD1 matches at 10 bases. V gave up 0 bases and J gave up 6 bases; unmatched junction bases: 7. CDR3 length equals 17 residues. CDR1 is LGHNA, CDR2 YSLEER, per germline. CDR3 residues: CASSQDWGTGAPGELFF. The CDR3 nucleotides are TGCGCCAGCAGCCAAGATTGGGGGACAGGGGCCCCCGGGGAGCTGTTTTTT.

To note about this clone: An end of the junction differs from the germline gene, which may be a read error. In the same sample, other DNA sequences code for this CDR3. The chain uses TRBV27 and TRBJ1-6; the D gene is possibly TRBD1 (5 bases). The CDR3 is 18 residues long. Germline V lookup: CDR1 MNHEY, CDR2 SMNVEV (reference sequence). The CDR3 here is CASSLKQTVSSYNSPLHF. CDR3 bases: TGTGCCAGCAGTTTAAAACAGACAGTCAGCTCCTATAATTCGCCCCTCCACTTT.

The genes are TRBV5-1 and TRBJ1-3; D unresolved. The CDR3 is 14 residues long. Germline CDR1 SGHRS, CDR2 YFSETQ. The V and J ends lost 2 bases and 1 base respectively, with 7 bases between them. The CDR3 here is CASSFDGSGNTIYF. CDR3 sequence (DNA): TGCGCCAGCAGCTTCGACGGATCTGGAAACACCATATATTTT. Drawing the rest from reference TRBV5-1 and TRBJ1-3, the complete variable domain is KAGVTQTPRYLIKTRGQQVTLSCSPISGHRSVSWYQQTPGQGLQFLFEYFSETQRNKGNFPGRFSGRQFSNSRSEMNVSTLELGDSALYLCASSFDGSGNTIYFGEGSWLTVV.

This sequence joins TRBV5-1 and TRBJ2-2, with D perhaps assigned TRBD1 or TRBD2 (6 bases each). Germline V lookup: CDR1 SGHRS, CDR2 YFSETQ. Trimming cost V 2 bases and J 6 bases, with 20 bases left between them. The CDR3 sequence is 17 residues long. This chain's CDR3 is CASSFNVGGAVAGELFF. CDR3 bases: TGCGCCAGCAGCTTCAACGTGGGGGGCGCGGTTGCCGGGGAGCTGTTTTTT.

This clone was seen more than once but under ten times. The rearrangement uses TRBV6-5 and TRBJ1-2, with TRBD1 matching 10 bases. Germline V lookup: CDR1 MNHEY, CDR2 SVGAGI. The CDR3 spans 15 residues. J lost 3 bases, V lost 5 bases, and 6 bases had no gene match. The CDR3 loop reads CASSPLGQGYYGYTF. The DNA for the CDR3 is TGTGCCAGCAGTCCCTTGGGACAGGGGTACTATGGCTACACCTTC.

The chain is built from TRBV27 and TRBJ1-2; possible D gene TRBD1, 5 bases. CDR1 and CDR2 from the germline V gene are MNHEY and SMNVEV (reference sequence). This CDR3 comprises 19 residues. V lost 2 bases to trimming and J lost 0 bases, with 22 bases between them. CDR3 sequence (DNA): TGTGCCAGCAGTTTAAAAGAACCTACCCGACAGCTATCTAACTATGGCTACACCTTC. It specifies CASSLKEPTRQLSNYGYTF.

The rearrangement links TRBV6-1 to TRBJ1-1, with D unresolved. The V and J ends lost 2 bases and 1 base respectively, with 8 bases between them. Germline CDR1 is MNHNS and CDR2 is SASEGT. This CDR3 comprises 14 residues. CDR3 sequence (DNA): TGTGCCAGCAGTGAAATTTTGCGGAACACTGAAGCTTTCTTT. Amino acids: CASSEILRNTEAFF.

The V gene is TRBV28, the J gene TRBJ1-4; 9 nucleotides line up with TRBD1. After removal of 5 bases from V and 8 bases from J, the junction contained 12 bases not matched to a gene. Looked up from germline, CDR1 is MDHEN and CDR2 is SYDVKM. This CDR3 is built from 16 residues. The CDR3 reads CASSSTPGQGGEKLFF. CDR3 nucleotides: TGTGCCAGCAGTAGTACACCGGGACAGGGTGGGGAAAAACTGTTTTTT.

A single count supports this clone. The rearrangement links TRBV11-2 to TRBJ2-4; D perhaps matches TRBD2 (5 bases). The CDR3 sequence is 17 residues long. Trimming removed 4 bases from V and 3 bases from J, with 19 bases in between. The germline CDR1 and CDR2 sequences are SGHAT and FQNNGV. CDR3: CASSSLPSGLDKNIQYF. The DNA for the CDR3 is TGTGCCAGCAGCTCTCTACCGTCTGGACTTGACAAAAACATTCAGTACTTC.

The rearrangement links TRBV4-3 to TRBJ2-5; D ambiguous. V was trimmed by 0 bases and J by 5 bases, leaving 7 bases between them. The germline V gene has CDR1 LGHNA and CDR2 YSLEER. The CDR3 covers 13 residues. The CDR3 bases are TGCGCCAGCAGCCAAGATCGACTGGAGACCCAGTACTTC. Translation gives CASSQDRLETQYF.

This rearrangement joins TRBV14 to TRBJ2-5; D remains ambiguous. Germline V lookup: CDR1 SGHDN, CDR2 FVKESK. Trimming took 4 bases from V and 9 from J, leaving 18 bases between them. The CDR3 is 14 residues long. The CDR3 DNA reads TGTGCCAGCAGCCCATACGAGAGGCGAGGAGCCCAGTACTTC. Its protein product is CASSPYERRGAQYF.

This clone was seen just once. The chain carries TRBV10-3 and TRBJ2-7; D perhaps matches TRBD1 (6 bases). V dropped 5 bases and J dropped 6 bases, with 17 bases sitting between them. There are 14 residues in the CDR3. Per the germline V gene, CDR1 is ENHRY and CDR2 is SYGVKD. CDR3 in amino acids: CAISPFTQGPEQYF. The CDR3 nucleotides read TGTGCCATCAGTCCTTTTACACAGGGCCCCGAGCAGTACTTC.

The chain has TRBV13 and TRBJ2-7; D could derive from TRBD1 or TRBD2 (5 bases each). The CDR3 extends over 13 amino acids. Trimming took 10 bases from V and 6 from J, leaving 19 bases between them. Per the germline V gene, CDR1 is PRHDT and CDR2 is FYEKMQ (reference sequence). The CDR3 region is CATTLGDLGEQYF. CDR3 sequence (DNA): TGTGCCACCACCTTGGGGGATCTCGGCGAGCAGTACTTC.

The chain carries TRBV6-2 or TRBV6-3 and TRBJ2-7; D unresolved. The germline V and J ends were trimmed by 5 bases and 7 bases, with 12 bases remaining between them. Per germline, CDR1 MNHEY and CDR2 SVGEGT. The CDR3 has 12 amino acids. DNA of the CDR3: TGTGCCAGCAGTGGCGATTCGAGGGAGCAGTACTTC. It encodes CASSGDSREQYF.

V and J are TRBV18 and TRBJ1-6; D uncertain. The CDR3 runs 16 residues. Trimming removed 5 bases at V and 0 bases at J, with 11 bases between. Germline loops: CDR1 KGHSH, CDR2 LQKENI. CDR3 bases: TGTGCCAGCTCATTCCTTGAGAGCTCCTATAATTCACCCCTCCACTTT. This sequence encodes CASSFLESSYNSPLHF.

The gene calls are TRBV6-2 or TRBV6-3 and TRBJ1-5; D is uncertain. CDR1 is MNHEY, CDR2 SVGEGT, per germline. This CDR3 spans 13 amino acids. V lost 4 bases and J lost 9, with 13 bases in between. CDR3 bases: TGTGCCAGCAGTTCCGGGCCCTACATGCCCCAGCATTTT. It translates to CASSSGPYMPQHF.

In nucleotides, the CDR3 is TGCGCCAGCAGCAGTGGACAGATCCCCTCCTACAATGAGCAGTTCTTC. It encodes CASSSGQIPSYNEQFF. The chain links TRBV5-1 to TRBJ2-1, with a weak D call TRBD1 (6 bases). Per germline, CDR1 SGHRS and CDR2 YFSETQ. V was cut by 4 bases and J by 0 bases, with 14 bases left in between. The CDR3 runs 16 residues.

The chain combines TRBV19 with TRBJ1-4; a weak D match, TRBD1 (5 bases). Germline V gene data show CDR1 as LNHDA and CDR2 as SQIVND (reference sequence). V was shortened by 3 bases and J by 8 bases, with 10 bases between the two germline ends. This CDR3 is 13 amino acids long. CDR3 sequence: CASSIGRDEKLFF. The CDR3 DNA reads TGTGCCAGTAGTATCGGCAGGGACGAAAAACTGTTTTTT.

This clone was found once. The chain couples TRBV11-2 to TRBJ2-3; TRBD1 matches 9 bases. V shed 5 bases and J 4 bases; nucleotides not matched to a gene: 10. From germline, CDR1 is SGHAT and CDR2 FQNNGV. The CDR3 extends over 16 amino acids. In DNA form, the CDR3 reads TGTGCCAGCAGCGCCAACAGGGGGCGAGAGGCAGATACGCAGTATTTT. This translates into CASSANRGREADTQYF.

The chain combines TRBV6-1 with TRBJ1-4, with TRBD1 identical over 10 bases. Germline loops: CDR1 MNHNS, CDR2 SASEGT. Trimming took 4 bases from V and 0 from J; bases not matched to a gene: 2. CDR3 length: 16 amino acids. CDR3 coding DNA: TGTGCCAGCAGTGCGACAGGGGGCGCAACTAATGAAAAACTGTTTTTT. Translating gives CASSATGGATNEKLFF.

The chain recombines TRBV7-2 with TRBJ2-5; the match to TRBD1 covers 8 bases. The CDR3 spans 14 residues. The V segment lost 4 bases and the J segment 5 bases; nucleotides outside the gene matches: 6. CDR1 and CDR2 from the germline V gene are SGHTA and FQGNSA. CDR3 protein: CASSSLDRAETQYF. In DNA form, the CDR3 reads TGTGCCAGCAGCTCCCTGGACAGGGCTGAGACCCAGTACTTC.

This clone was counted once. This rearrangement joins TRBV15 to TRBJ1-2, with D tentatively TRBD1 (6 bases). There are 17 residues in the CDR3. The germline V gene encodes CDR1 LNHNV and CDR2 YYDKDF (reference sequence). V lost 1 base to trimming and J lost 4 bases, with 19 bases between them. The DNA for the CDR3 is TGTGCCACCAGCAGAGTCCCGTTAGGACAGAGCACCTATGGCTACACCTTC. Amino acid sequence: CATSRVPLGQSTYGYTF.

The chain joins TRBV7-9 to TRBJ1-1, with a possible D match to TRBD1 (5 bases). Germline CDR1 reads SEHNR; CDR2 reads FQNEAQ (reference sequence). Trimming pared 5 bases from V and 0 bases from J, leaving 13 bases between. CDR3 length equals 15 residues. The CDR3 bases are TGTGCCAGCAGCCCCCCGCGGGGCATGAACACTGAAGCTTTCTTT. Protein: CASSPPRGMNTEAFF.

The chain couples TRBV7-2 to TRBJ1-1, with D perhaps TRBD1 (6 bases). Trimming took 5 bases from V and 13 from J, leaving 20 bases between them. In germline, CDR1 is SGHTA, CDR2 FQGNSA. The CDR3 runs 13 residues. CDR3 residues: CASSPTGSLKLFF. CDR3 sequence (DNA): TGTGCCAGCAGCCCAACAGGGTCACTTAAGCTTTTCTTT. The full variable domain, its missing parts supplied by reference TRBV7-2 and TRBJ1-1, is GAGVSQSPSNKVTEKGKDVELRCDPISGHTALYWYRQSLGQGLEFLIYFQGNSAPDKSGLPSDRFSAERTGGSVSTLTIQRTQQEDSAVYLCASSPTGSLKLFFGQGTRLTVV.

This chain joins TRBV28 and TRBJ1-3; D is ambiguous. The germline gives CDR1 MDHEN, CDR2 SYDVKM. The V and J ends lost 8 bases and 7 bases respectively, with 12 bases between them. The CDR3 loop spans 12 amino acids. CDR3 protein: CASGDTGNTIYF. The CDR3 DNA follows: TGTGCCAGCGGAGACACGGGTAACACCATATATTTT.

This chain connects TRBV5-1 to TRBJ1-2; D gene uncertain. CDR1 is SGHRS, CDR2 YFSETQ, per germline. This CDR3 has 14 amino acids. Trimming left V 4 bases short and J 8 bases short, with 18 bases between. The CDR3 sequence is CASSLDGPREGYTF. In DNA form, the CDR3 reads TGCGCCAGCAGCCTCGACGGCCCAAGGGAAGGCTACACCTTC.

This clone was seen just once. CDR3 loop: CASRARSIATNEKLFF. The CDR3 bases are TGTGCCAGCAGGGCACGTAGCATTGCAACTAATGAAAAACTGTTTTTT. V gene TRBV2 combines with J gene TRBJ1-4; D is unclear. CDR1 is SNHLY, CDR2 FYNNEI, per germline. Deletions cut 6 bases from V and 0 bases from J, with 14 bases between. The CDR3 runs to 16 residues.

This chain links TRBV5-1 with TRBJ2-7; possibly TRBD1 for D (7 bases). The germline V and J ends were trimmed by 4 bases and 4 bases, with 15 bases remaining between them. This CDR3 comprises 14 residues. The V gene's germline CDR1 is SGHRS and CDR2 YFSETQ. The CDR3 nucleotides are TGCGCCAGCAGCCCCCGTTCAGGGGGGTACGAGCAGTACTTC. It specifies CASSPRSGGYEQYF.

The chain joins TRBV6-6 to TRBJ2-1; a weak D match, TRBD1 (6 bases). Germline V gene sequence: CDR1 MNHNY, CDR2 SVGAGI (reference sequence). This CDR3 spans 15 amino acids. Trimming took 9 bases from V and 9 from J, leaving 24 bases between them. In DNA, the CDR3 is TGTGCCAGTACCCGATCGGCCGGACAGAGGGGTGAGCAGTTCTTC. Amino acids: CASTRSAGQRGEQFF.

The rearrangement links TRBV28 to TRBJ2-3; 11 bases agree with TRBD2. The CDR3 consists of 16 residues. V lost 3 bases, J lost 4 bases, and 6 bases stayed unmatched. CDR1 is MDHEN, CDR2 SYDVKM, per germline. The CDR3 spells CASSFGGLAGSDTQYF. The CDR3 nucleotides are TGTGCCAGCAGTTTCGGTGGACTAGCGGGTTCAGATACGCAGTATTTT. Looking up the rest from reference TRBV28 and TRBJ2-3 gives the full variable domain: DVKVTQSSRYLVKRTGEKVFLECVQDMDHENMFWYRQDPGLGLRLIYFSYDVKMKEKGDIPEGYSVSREKKERFSLILESASTNQTSMYLCASSFGGLAGSDTQYFGPGTRLTVL.